A single sample is the source of the 17 T cell receptor beta chains below, sequenced in a study of cytomegalovirus exposure and HLA in healthy donors. The PCR was carried out with 60 Vbeta primers and 13 Jbeta primers. Produced via immunoSEQ multiplex PCR; TCRdb's table is partial and in-frame only. The sample lists approximately 140,000 clones; around three quarters were seen once. Source material: PBMCs. All receptors derive from a woman aged 45-65 years in good health and CMV-seronegative.

V usage is TRBV28 and J usage is TRBJ2-7; 9 bases are shared with TRBD1. Germline trimming cut 6 bases from V and 1 base from J; bases unmatched to any gene: 13. Germline values: CDR1 MDHEN, CDR2 SYDVKM. The CDR3 covers 17 residues. The CDR3 DNA reads TGTGCCAGCAGACTGACGGGGGCGGGACAGGGATCCTACGAGCAGTACTTC. It codes for CASRLTGAGQGSYEQYF.

The chain couples TRBV4-2 to TRBJ2-2; tentatively, D is TRBD2 (6 bases). Trimming left V 3 bases short and J 3 bases short, with 14 bases between. This CDR3 region has 16 residues. Per the germline V gene, CDR1 is LGHNA and CDR2 is YNFKEQ. The CDR3 region has the DNA TGTGCCAGCAGCCAGGGGTGGCGGGGCCACACCGGGGAGCTGTTTTTT. Its translation: CASSQGWRGHTGELFF.

V and J are TRBV30 and TRBJ2-1; D gene ambiguous. The CDR3 extends over 16 amino acids. V dropped 1 base and J dropped 8 bases, with 21 bases sitting between them. CDR1 and CDR2 (germline): GTSNPN, SVGIG (reference sequence). CDR3 loop: CAWSGPGGSRGDEQFF. The CDR3 coding sequence is TGTGCCTGGAGTGGCCCCGGCGGAAGCCGAGGCGATGAGCAGTTCTTC.

This clone was seen only once. The chain recombines TRBV10-2 with TRBJ2-5, with TRBD2 matching 8 bases. The J call may be incorrect, as the DNA end agrees better with TRBJ2-7. The CDR3 length is 14 residues. From germline, CDR1 is WSHSY and CDR2 SAAADI. This CDR3 reads CASRSYSGKYEQYF. The CDR3 bases are TGCGCCAGCAGGAGCTATAGCGGGAAATACGAGCAGTACTTC.

The chain employs TRBV5-3 and TRBJ1-3; D may be TRBD1 (5 bases). TRBV5-3 carries the ORF label, with uncertain function. The CDR3 loop spans 16 amino acids. Trimming pared 4 bases from V and 0 bases from J, leaving 14 bases between. CDR3 in amino acids: CARSAAGPSSGNTIYF. The CDR3 DNA sequence: TGTGCCAGAAGCGCTGCGGGGCCAAGCTCTGGAAACACCATATATTTT.

The chain joins TRBV5-4 to TRBJ1-2; 11 bases agree with TRBD1. Germline assignment: CDR1 SGHNT and CDR2 YYREEE (reference sequence). Trimming cost V 3 bases and J 6 bases; bases outside gene matches: 7. The CDR3 consists of 15 residues. The CDR3 sequence is CASSSGQGVYNGYTF. As DNA, the CDR3 is TGTGCCAGCAGCTCGGGACAGGGGGTGTATAATGGCTACACCTTC. The full variable domain, completed using reference TRBV5-4 and TRBJ1-2, is ETGVTQSPTHLIKTRGQQVTLRCSSQSGHNTVSWYQQALGQGPQFIFQYYREEENGRGNFPPRFSGLQFPNYSSELNVNALELDDSALYLCASSSGQGVYNGYTFGSGTRLTVV.

The chain recombines TRBV7-8 with TRBJ2-3, with 10 bases fitting TRBD2. The V segment lost 3 bases and the J segment 4 bases; nucleotides outside the gene matches: 4. The CDR3 consists of 15 residues. The germline V gene has CDR1 SGHVS and CDR2 FQNEAQ. Here the CDR3 DNA reads TGTGCCAGCAGCTTCCGTCTAGCGGGAGCAGATACGCAGTATTTT. Translation: CASSFRLAGADTQYF.

V usage is TRBV27 and J usage is TRBJ2-2; TRBD1 matches at 8 bases. The CDR3 is 15 amino acids. Germline-derived CDR1 and CDR2 are MNHEY and SMNVEV (reference sequence). Trimming removed 6 bases from V and 3 bases from J; junction bases left unmatched: 6. The CDR3 coding sequence is TGTGCCAGCAGACTGGACAGGGTAGACACCGGGGAGCTGTTTTTT. This translates into CASRLDRVDTGELFF.

The chain employs TRBV29-1 and TRBJ2-7; 7 nucleotides match TRBD1. V trimming: 2 bases; J trimming: 1 base; junction bases outside the gene matches: 5. This CDR3 region has 14 residues. Germline CDR1 and CDR2: SQVTM and ANQGSEA. The CDR3, as DNA: TGCAGCGTTGAAAACCGGGACAGATCCTACGAGCAGTACTTC. As protein: CSVENRDRSYEQYF.

CDR3 sequence reads: CASSDQNRGLGNEQFF. For the CDR3, the DNA is TGTGCCAGCAGTGACCAAAACAGGGGGCTGGGGAATGAGCAGTTCTTC. The gene calls are TRBV25-1 and TRBJ2-1; 9 bases match TRBD1. The CDR3 has 16 amino acids. Germline V CDR1 and CDR2: MGHDK, SYGVNS. The V segment lost 3 bases and the J segment 7 bases; nucleotides outside the gene matches: 10.

This clone has just a few counts. The chain couples TRBV7-2 to TRBJ2-2, with a weak D call TRBD2 (7 bases). The length of the CDR3 is 14 residues. V was shortened by 6 bases and J by 4 bases, with 12 bases between the two germline ends. Germline CDR1 SGHTA, CDR2 FQGNSA. As DNA, the CDR3 is TGTGCCAGCAGAGCGGGACACCTCACCGGGGAGCTGTTTTTT. Its translation: CASRAGHLTGELFF.

This chain's CDR3 is CASSRRTGGGVGETQYF. The CDR3, as DNA: TGTGCCAGCAGTAGGAGGACAGGGGGAGGGGTTGGAGAGACCCAGTACTTC. The chain couples TRBV2 to TRBJ2-5, with 10 bases that match TRBD1. The V and J ends lost 5 bases and 4 bases, in that order; junction bases with no gene match: 13. The CDR3 is 17 residues long. Looked up from germline, CDR1 is SNHLY and CDR2 is FYNNEI.

This chain uses TRBV7-6 with TRBJ2-1; 10 bases are a match to TRBD2. The CDR3 runs 16 residues. V shed 5 bases, J shed 4 bases, and the junction held 8 bases outside the gene matches. Germline CDR1 SGHVS, CDR2 FNYEAQ. This CDR3 is CASSPGLAEGYNEQFF. The CDR3 DNA is TGTGCCAGCAGCCCTGGACTAGCGGAGGGATACAATGAGCAGTTCTTC.

The gene calls are TRBV6-1 and TRBJ2-1; no firm D call. Trimming cost V 4 bases and J 4 bases, with 14 bases left between them. This CDR3 spans 15 amino acids. Germline V gene sequence: CDR1 MNHNS, CDR2 SASEGT. CDR3 coding DNA: TGTGCCAGCAGTGTAGTCGCGGAAGATTACAATGAGCAGTTCTTC. Its protein product is CASSVVAEDYNEQFF.

CDR3 in DNA: TGTGCCAGCAGTGAAGGAGACAGGGAGACAGATACGCAGTATTTT. Protein product: CASSEGDRETDTQYF. The chain joins TRBV6-4 to TRBJ2-3, with 7 bases that match TRBD1. The CDR3 runs 15 residues. The V segment lost 3 bases and the J segment 3 bases; nucleotides outside the gene matches: 6. CDR1 is MRHNA and CDR2 is SNTAGT in the germline V gene.

V usage is TRBV29-1 and J usage is TRBJ2-2; the match to TRBD2 covers 13 bases. CDR1 SQVTM and CDR2 ANQGSEA come from the germline V gene. The CDR3 runs to 17 residues. V gave up 6 bases and J gave up 6 bases; unmatched junction bases: 13. The CDR3 DNA reads TGCAGCGTCGCCGATTCGGGACTAGCGGGACCGGCCGGGGAGCTGTTTTTT. The encoded protein is CSVADSGLAGPAGELFF.

This chain's CDR3 is CASSPPGQEQVDTQYF. DNA for the CDR3: TGTGCCAGCTCACCACCGGGACAGGAACAGGTGGATACGCAGTATTTT. The chain couples TRBV18 to TRBJ2-3, with 8 bases aligning to TRBD1. Germline V gene data show CDR1 as KGHSH and CDR2 as LQKENI. V lost 0 bases, J lost 6 bases, and 8 bases stayed unmatched. The CDR3 sequence is 16 residues long.